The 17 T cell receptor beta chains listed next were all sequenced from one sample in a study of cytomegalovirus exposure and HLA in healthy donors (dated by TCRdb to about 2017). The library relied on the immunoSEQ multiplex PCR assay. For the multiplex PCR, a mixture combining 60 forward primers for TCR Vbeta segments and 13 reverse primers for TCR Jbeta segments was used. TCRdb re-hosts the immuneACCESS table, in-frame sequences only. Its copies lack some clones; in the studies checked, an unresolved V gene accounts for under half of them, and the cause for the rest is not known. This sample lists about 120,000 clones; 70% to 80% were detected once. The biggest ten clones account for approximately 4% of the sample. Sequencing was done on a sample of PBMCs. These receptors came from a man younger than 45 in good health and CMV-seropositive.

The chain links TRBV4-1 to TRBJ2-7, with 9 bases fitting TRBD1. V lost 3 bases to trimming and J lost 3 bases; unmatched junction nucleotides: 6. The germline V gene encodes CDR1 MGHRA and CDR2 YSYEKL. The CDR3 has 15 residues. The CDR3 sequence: CASSQTGGFYYEQYF. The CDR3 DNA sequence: TGCGCCAGCAGCCAGACAGGGGGATTTTACTACGAGCAGTACTTC.

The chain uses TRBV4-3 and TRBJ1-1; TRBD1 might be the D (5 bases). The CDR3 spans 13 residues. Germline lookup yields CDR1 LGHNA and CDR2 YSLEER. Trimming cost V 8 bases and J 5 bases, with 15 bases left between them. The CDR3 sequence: CASSSSGGTEAFF. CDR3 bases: TGCGCCAGCTCCTCAAGTGGGGGGACTGAAGCTTTCTTT.

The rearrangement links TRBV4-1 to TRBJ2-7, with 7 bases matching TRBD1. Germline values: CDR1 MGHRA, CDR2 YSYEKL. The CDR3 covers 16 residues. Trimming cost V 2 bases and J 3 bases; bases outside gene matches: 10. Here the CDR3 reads CASSQFYGTDIYEQYF. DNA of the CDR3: TGCGCCAGCAGCCAATTTTACGGGACAGATATCTACGAGCAGTACTTC.

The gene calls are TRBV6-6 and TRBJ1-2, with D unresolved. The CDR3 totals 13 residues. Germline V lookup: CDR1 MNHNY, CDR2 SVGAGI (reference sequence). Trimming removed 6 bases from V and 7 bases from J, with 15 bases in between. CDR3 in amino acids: CASSLIGRSGYTF. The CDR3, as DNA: TGTGCCAGCAGCCTGATAGGAAGGAGTGGCTACACCTTC.

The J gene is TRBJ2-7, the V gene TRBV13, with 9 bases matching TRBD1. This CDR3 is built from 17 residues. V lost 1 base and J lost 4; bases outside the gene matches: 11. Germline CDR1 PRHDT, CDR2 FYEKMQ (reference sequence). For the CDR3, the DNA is TGTGCCAGCAGCTTAGAGGGTCGCGGGACAGGGTCGTACGAGCAGTACTTC. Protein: CASSLEGRGTGSYEQYF.

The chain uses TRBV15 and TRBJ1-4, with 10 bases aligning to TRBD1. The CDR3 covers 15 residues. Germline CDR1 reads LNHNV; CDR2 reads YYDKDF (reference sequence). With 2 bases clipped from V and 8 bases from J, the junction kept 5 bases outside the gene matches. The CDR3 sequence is CATSRYDRGREKLFF. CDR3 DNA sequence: TGTGCCACCAGCAGATATGACAGGGGGCGAGAAAAACTGTTTTTT.

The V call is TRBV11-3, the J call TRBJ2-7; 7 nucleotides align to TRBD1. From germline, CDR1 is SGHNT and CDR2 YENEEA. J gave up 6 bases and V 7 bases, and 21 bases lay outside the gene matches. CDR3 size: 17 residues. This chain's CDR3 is CASKQGPANTYEGEQYF. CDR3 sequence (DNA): TGTGCCAGCAAACAGGGGCCCGCAAATACCTATGAGGGCGAGCAGTACTTC. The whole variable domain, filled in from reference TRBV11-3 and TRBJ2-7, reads EAGVVQSPRYKIIEKKQPVAFWCNPISGHNTLYWYLQNLGQGPELLIRYENEEAVDDSQLPKDRFSAERLKGVDSTLKIQPAELGDSAVYLCASKQGPANTYEGEQYFGPGTRLTVT.

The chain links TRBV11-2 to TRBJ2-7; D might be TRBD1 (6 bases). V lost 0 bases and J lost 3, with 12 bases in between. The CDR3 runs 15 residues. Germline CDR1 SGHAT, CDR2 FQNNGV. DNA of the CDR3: TGTGCCAGCAGCTTAGAAGACAGGACCTACTACGAGCAGTACTTC. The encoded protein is CASSLEDRTYYEQYF.

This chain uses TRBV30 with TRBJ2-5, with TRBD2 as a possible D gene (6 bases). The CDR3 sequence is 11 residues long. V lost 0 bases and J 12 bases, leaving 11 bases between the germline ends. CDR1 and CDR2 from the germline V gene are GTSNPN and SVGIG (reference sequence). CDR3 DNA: TGTGCCTGGAGTGTTCTAGGACTAAAGTACTTC. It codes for CAWSVLGLKYF.

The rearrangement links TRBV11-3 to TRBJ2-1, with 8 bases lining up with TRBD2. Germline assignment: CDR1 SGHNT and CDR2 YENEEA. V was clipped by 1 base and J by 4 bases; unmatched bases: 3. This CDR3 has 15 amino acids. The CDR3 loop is CASSLGRGGYNEQFF. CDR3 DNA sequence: TGTGCCAGCAGCTTAGGACGGGGGGGATACAATGAGCAGTTCTTC.

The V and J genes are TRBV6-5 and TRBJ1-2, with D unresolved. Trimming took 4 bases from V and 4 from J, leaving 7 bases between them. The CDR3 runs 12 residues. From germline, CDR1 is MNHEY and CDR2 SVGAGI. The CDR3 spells CASSSGRYGYTF. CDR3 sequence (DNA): TGTGCCAGCAGTTCAGGCCGCTATGGCTACACCTTC.

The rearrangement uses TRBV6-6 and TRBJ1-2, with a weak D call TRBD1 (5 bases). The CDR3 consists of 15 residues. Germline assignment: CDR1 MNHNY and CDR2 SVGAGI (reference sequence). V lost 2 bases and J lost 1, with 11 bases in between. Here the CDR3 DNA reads TGTGCCAGCAGTTACGGGGGGTCCTATAACTATGGCTACACCTTC. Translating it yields CASSYGGSYNYGYTF.

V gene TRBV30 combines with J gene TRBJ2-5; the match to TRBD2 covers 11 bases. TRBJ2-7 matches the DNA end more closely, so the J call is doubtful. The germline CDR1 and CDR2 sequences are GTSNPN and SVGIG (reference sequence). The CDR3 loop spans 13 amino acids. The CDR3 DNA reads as TGTGCCTTCTCGGGACTAGCGGCGGACGAGCAGTACTTC. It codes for CAFSGLAADEQYF.

This CDR3 reads CASSQEPGLAGGSYNEQFF. For the CDR3, the DNA is TGCGCCAGCAGCCAAGAGCCGGGACTAGCGGGGGGATCATACAATGAGCAGTTCTTC. The chain carries TRBV4-3 and TRBJ2-1; TRBD2 matches at 15 bases. This CDR3 has 19 amino acids. The V gene end was trimmed by 0 bases and the J gene end by 4 bases; junction bases not matched to a gene: 7. Germline CDR1 reads LGHNA; CDR2 reads YSLEER.

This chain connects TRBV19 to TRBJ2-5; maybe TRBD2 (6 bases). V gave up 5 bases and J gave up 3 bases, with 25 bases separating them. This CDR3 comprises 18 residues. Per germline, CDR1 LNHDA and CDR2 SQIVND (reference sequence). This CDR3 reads CASSARFRGTSPKETQYF. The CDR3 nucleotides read TGTGCCAGTAGTGCCCGTTTTAGGGGTACTAGCCCCAAAGAGACCCAGTACTTC.

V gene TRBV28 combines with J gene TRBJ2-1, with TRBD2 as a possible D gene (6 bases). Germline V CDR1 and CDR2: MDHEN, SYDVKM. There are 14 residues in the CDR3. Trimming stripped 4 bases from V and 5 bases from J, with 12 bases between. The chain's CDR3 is CASSWWAGNNEQFF. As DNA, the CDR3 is TGTGCCAGCAGTTGGTGGGCGGGGAACAATGAGCAGTTCTTC. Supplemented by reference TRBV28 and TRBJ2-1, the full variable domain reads DVKVTQSSRYLVKRTGEKVFLECVQDMDHENMFWYRQDPGLGLRLIYFSYDVKMKEKGDIPEGYSVSREKKERFSLILESASTNQTSMYLCASSWWAGNNEQFFGPGTRLTVL.

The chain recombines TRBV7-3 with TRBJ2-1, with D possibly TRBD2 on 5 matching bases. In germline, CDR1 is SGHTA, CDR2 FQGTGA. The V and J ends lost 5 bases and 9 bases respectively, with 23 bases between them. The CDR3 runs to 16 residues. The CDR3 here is CASSQLGEAGPGEQFF. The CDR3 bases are TGTGCCAGCAGCCAACTAGGAGAGGCCGGGCCAGGTGAGCAGTTCTTC. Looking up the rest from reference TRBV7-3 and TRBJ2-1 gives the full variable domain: GAGVSQTPSNKVTEKGKYVELRCDPISGHTALYWYRQSLGQGPEFLIYFQGTGAADDSGLPNDRFFAVRPEGSVSTLKIQRTERGDSAVYLCASSQLGEAGPGEQFFGPGTRLTVL.